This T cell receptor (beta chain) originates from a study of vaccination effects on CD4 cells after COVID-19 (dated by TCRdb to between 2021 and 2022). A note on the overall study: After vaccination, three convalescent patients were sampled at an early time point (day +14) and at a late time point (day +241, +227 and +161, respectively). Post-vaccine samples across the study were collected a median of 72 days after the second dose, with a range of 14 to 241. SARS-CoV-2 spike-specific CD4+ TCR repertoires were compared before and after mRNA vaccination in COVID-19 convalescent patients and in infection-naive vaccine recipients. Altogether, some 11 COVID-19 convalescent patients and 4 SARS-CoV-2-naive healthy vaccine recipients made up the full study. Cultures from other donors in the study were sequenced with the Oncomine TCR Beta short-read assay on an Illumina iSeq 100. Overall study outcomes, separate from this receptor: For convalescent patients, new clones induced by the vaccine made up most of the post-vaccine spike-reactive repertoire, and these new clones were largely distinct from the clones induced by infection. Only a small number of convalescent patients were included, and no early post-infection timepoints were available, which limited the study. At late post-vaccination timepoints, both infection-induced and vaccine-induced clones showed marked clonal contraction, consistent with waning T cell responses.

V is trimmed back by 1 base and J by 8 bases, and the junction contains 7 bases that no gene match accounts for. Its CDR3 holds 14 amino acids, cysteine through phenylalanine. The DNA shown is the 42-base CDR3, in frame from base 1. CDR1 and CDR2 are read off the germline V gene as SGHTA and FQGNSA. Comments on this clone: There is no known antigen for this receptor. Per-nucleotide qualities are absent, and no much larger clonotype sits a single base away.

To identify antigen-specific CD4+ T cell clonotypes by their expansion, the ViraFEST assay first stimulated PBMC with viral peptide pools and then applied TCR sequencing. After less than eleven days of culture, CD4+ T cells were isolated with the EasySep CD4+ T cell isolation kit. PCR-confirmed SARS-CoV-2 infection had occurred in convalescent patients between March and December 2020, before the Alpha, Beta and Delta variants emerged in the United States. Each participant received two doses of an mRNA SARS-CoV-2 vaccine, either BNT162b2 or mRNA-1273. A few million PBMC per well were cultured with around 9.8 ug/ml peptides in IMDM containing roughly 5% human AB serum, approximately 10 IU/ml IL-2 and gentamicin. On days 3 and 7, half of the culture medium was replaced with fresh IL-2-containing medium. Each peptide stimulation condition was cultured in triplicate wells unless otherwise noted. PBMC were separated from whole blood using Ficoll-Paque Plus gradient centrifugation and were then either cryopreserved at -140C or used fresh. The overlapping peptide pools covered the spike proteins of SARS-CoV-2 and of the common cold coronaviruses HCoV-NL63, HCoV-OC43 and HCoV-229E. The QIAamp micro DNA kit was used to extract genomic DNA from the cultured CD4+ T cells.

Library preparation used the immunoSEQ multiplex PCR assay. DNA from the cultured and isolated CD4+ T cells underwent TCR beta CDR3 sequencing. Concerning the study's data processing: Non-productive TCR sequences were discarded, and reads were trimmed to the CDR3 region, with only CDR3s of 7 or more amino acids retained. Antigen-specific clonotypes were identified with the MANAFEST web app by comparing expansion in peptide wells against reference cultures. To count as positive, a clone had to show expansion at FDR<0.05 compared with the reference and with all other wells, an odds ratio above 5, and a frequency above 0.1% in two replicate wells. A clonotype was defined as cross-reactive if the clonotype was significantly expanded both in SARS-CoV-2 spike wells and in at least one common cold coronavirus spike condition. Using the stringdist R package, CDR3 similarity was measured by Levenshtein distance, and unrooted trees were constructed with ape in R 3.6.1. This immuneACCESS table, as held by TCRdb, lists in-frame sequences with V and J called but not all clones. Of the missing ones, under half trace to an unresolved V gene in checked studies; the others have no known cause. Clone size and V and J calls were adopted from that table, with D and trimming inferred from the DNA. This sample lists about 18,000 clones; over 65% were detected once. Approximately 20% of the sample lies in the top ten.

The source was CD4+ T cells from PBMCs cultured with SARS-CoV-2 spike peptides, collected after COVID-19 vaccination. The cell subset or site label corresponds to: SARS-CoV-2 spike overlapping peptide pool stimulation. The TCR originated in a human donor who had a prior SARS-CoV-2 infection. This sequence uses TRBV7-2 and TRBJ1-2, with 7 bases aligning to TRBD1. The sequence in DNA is TGTGCCAGCAGCTTAGAGAGACAGGGTGGCGGCTACACCTTC. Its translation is CASSLERQGGGYTF.